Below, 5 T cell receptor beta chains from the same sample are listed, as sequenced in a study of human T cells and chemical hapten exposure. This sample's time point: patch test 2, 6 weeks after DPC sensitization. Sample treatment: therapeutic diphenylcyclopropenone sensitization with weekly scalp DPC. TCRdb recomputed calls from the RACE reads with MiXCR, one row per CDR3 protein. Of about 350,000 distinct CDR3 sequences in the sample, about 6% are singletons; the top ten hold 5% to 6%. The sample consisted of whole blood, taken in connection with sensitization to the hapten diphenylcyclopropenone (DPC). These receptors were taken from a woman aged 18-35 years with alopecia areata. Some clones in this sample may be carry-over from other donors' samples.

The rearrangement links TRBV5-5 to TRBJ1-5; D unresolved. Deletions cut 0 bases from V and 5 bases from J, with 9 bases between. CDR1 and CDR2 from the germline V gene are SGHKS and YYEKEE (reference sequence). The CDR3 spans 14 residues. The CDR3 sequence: CASSLDRGDQPQHF. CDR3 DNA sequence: TGTGCCAGCAGCTTGGATCGTGGCGATCAGCCCCAGCATTTT.

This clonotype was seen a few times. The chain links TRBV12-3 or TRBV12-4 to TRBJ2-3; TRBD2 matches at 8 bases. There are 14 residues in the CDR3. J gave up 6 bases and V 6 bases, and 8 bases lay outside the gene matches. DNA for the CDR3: TGTGCCAGCAGCCCCGGGGGGGCCAGGGATACGCAGTATTTT. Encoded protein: CASSPGGARDTQYF.

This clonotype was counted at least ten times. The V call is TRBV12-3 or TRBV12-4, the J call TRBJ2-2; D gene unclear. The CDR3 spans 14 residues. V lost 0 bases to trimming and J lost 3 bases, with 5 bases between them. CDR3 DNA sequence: TGTGCCAGCAGTTTAGCCCCGGACACCGGGGAGCTGTTTTTT. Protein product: CASSLAPDTGELFF.

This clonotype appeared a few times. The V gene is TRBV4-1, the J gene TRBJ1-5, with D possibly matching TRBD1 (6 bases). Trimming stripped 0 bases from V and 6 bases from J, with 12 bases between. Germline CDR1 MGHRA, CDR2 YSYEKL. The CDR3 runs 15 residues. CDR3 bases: TGCGCCAGCAGCCAAGAAGGGGGGTTCCCTCAGCCCCAGCATTTT. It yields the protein CASSQEGGFPQPQHF.

The CDR3 spells CASSQGQGDTDTQYF. The CDR3 DNA follows: TGTGCCAGCAGCCAGGGACAGGGAGACACAGATACGCAGTATTTT. The V call is TRBV3-1, the J call TRBJ2-3; 9 bases are shared with TRBD1. This CDR3 is 15 amino acids long. Germline lookup yields CDR1 LGHDT and CDR2 YNNKEL (reference sequence). Trimming cost V 3 bases and J 2 bases; bases outside gene matches: 3.